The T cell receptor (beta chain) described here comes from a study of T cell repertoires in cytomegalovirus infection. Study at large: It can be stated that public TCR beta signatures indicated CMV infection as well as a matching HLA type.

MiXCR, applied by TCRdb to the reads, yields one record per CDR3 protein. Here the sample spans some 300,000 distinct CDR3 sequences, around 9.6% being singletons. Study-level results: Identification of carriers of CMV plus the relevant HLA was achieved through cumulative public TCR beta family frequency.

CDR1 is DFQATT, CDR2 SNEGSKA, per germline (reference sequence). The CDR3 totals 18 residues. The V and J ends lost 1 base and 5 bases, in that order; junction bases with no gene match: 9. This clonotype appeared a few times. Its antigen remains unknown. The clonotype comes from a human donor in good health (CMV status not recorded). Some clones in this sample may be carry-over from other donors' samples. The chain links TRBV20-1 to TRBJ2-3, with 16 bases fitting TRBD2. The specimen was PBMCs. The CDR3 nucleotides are TGCAGTGCTAGAGGGGGACTAGCGGGGGGGCACAGGAGAGATACGCAGTATTTT. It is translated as CSARGGLAGGHRRDTQYF.